The sequence of this TCR beta chain was determined in a study of cytomegalovirus exposure and HLA in healthy donors. The germline V gene has CDR1 SGHKS and CDR2 YYEKEE (reference sequence). The CDR3 runs 15 residues. The V and J ends lost 4 bases and 5 bases, in that order; junction bases with no gene match: 11. In the PCR, 60 Vbeta and 13 Jbeta primers were used. TCRdb's table, derived via immunoSEQ multiplex PCR, lists solely in-frame clones and lacks some. The table has 120,000 or so clones, approximately 76% seen once. The material sequenced was PBMCs. V and J are TRBV5-5 and TRBJ2-7, with 8 bases aligning to TRBD1. The clonotype comes from a man between 60 and 70 years old in good health and CMV-seropositive. DNA of the CDR3: TGTGCCAGCAGCACTGGACAGGGTTACTTAGACGAGCAGTACTTC. It yields the protein CASSTGQGYLDEQYF.